This entry is about one T cell receptor (beta chain). Its antigen is still unknown. This specimen comes from a study of cytomegalovirus exposure and HLA in healthy donors. PCR amplification relied on 60 Vbeta primers (plus 13 Jbeta primers). Profiling relied on immunoSEQ multiplex PCR, and the TCRdb table lists in-frame clones only, not all of them. Counted here are 90,000 to 110,000 clones, under 85% occurring once; the ten biggest clones make up about 8.6%. General study findings and limits: Roughly uniform depth of sequencing across donors was assumed in presence/absence analyses.

The source material was PBMCs. This clonotype was sampled from a woman between 40 and 50 years old in good health and CMV-seropositive.

CDR3 DNA: TGTGCCAGCGGGACCCCGGGACAGGGGTTGAACACCATATATTTT. Its protein product is CASGTPGQGLNTIYF. J is TRBJ1-3 and V is TRBV4-2, with 10 bases matching TRBD1. Germline assignment: CDR1 LGHNA and CDR2 YNFKEQ. J lost 7 bases, V lost 8 bases, and 11 bases had no gene match. CDR3 length: 15 amino acids.